This TCR beta chain was found in a study of CD8 T cells in Susac syndrome. Reverse transcription of roughly 0.45 to 1 ug RNA was performed with random hexamers. The amplification used immunoSEQ multiplex PCR on TCR beta CDR3; it spanned 54 Vbeta and 13 Jbeta. TCRdb re-derived calls from the immunoSEQ multiplex PCR reads in MiXCR, one entry per CDR3 protein. Of just under 150,000 distinct CDR3 sequences listed, roughly 94% are singletons. There are 12 residues in the CDR3. The germline V gene encodes CDR1 LGHDT and CDR2 YNNKEL (reference sequence). Trimming left V 2 bases short and J 8 bases short, with 9 bases between.

This chain joins TRBV3-1 and TRBJ1-1, with D maybe TRBD1 (5 bases). Sequenced sample: CD4+ T cells from PBMCs. This clonotype was obtained from a human donor in good health. The DNA of the CDR3 is TGTGCCAGCAGCCAAAGGGGAGCCGAAGCTTTCTTT. Its translation is CASSQRGAEAFF.